This is a list of T cell receptor beta chains from one sample in a study of Graves' ophthalmopathy and Graves' hyperthyroidism. MiXCR, applied by TCRdb to the multiplex PCR reads, yields one record per CDR3 protein. Of over a million distinct CDR3 sequences listed, about 40% are singletons. The sample taken for sequencing was peripheral blood or thyroid tissue (not recorded which). These receptors were obtained from an adult man with Graves' hyperthyroidism. CDR3s include the opening cysteine and the closing phenylalanine or tryptophan. Fields, in order: D gene, V gene, clone size, J gene, CDR3 protein, CDR3 DNA. The D gene is left open where the match is weak. Clone size is not always given. Where it is, it says once, few, many or a class for expanded clones.

NA	TRBV6-1	many	TRBJ2-7	CASSENRNEQYF	TGTGCCAGCAGTGAAAATCGGAACGAGCAGTACTTC
NA	TRBV7-9	few	TRBJ2-5	CASSFLAGNQETQYF	TGTGCCAGCAGCTTCCTGGCGGGAAACCAAGAGACCCAGTACTTC
NA	TRBV6-5	NA	TRBJ2-7	CASRHGGQASYEQYF	TGTGCCAGCCGGCATGGGGGCCAGGCCTCCTACGAGCAGTACTTC
TRBD2	TRBV19	once	TRBJ2-3	CASRNLAGEDTQYF	TGTGCCAGTAGAAACCTAGCGGGGGAGGATACGCAGTATTTT
TRBD1	TRBV2	many	TRBJ1-1	CASSEARGQYEAFF	TGTGCCAGCAGTGAAGCGAGGGGACAGTATGAAGCTTTCTTT
TRBD1	TRBV5-1	NA	TRBJ1-5	CASSLDRGIYYSNQPQHF	TGCGCCAGCAGCTTGGACAGGGGGATATATTATAGCAATCAGCCCCAGCATTTT
NA	TRBV20-1	NA	TRBJ1-6	CSARLPDENSPLHF	TGCAGTGCTAGGCTCCCGGACGAAAATTCACCCCTCCACTTT
NA	TRBV25-1	many	TRBJ1-1	CASIGLGDTEAFF	TGTGCCAGCATTGGCCTGGGTGACACTGAAGCTTTCTTT
NA	TRBV7-9	many	TRBJ2-7	CASSLVGREQYF	TGTGCCAGCAGCTTAGTGGGGCGGGAGCAGTACTTC
NA	TRBV9	many	TRBJ1-1	CASSVSGGGSTEAFF	TGTGCCAGCAGCGTATCTGGGGGGGGGAGTACTGAAGCTTTCTTT
NA	TRBV25-1	NA	TRBJ2-7	CASSQDGNTYEQYF	TGTGCCAGCAGCCAAGATGGGAACACCTACGAGCAGTACTTC
TRBD1	TRBV6-4	many	TRBJ1-1	CASSVTLQGEAFF	TGTGCCAGCAGTGTCACCTTACAGGGGGAAGCTTTCTTT
NA	TRBV6-5	NA	TRBJ2-7	CASGRGNEQYF	TGTGCCAGCGGCCGAGGGAACGAGCAGTACTTC
NA	TRBV2	NA	TRBJ1-1	CASSVEIRSEAFF	TGTGCCAGCAGCGTAGAGATAAGGTCCGAGGCTTTCTTT